This TCR beta chain emerged from a study of T cells in Graves' hyperthyroidism and ophthalmopathy. Study results and limitations: Appearing also in blood were most of the thyroid clonotypes expanded above 0.001.

This clonotype occurred a few times. Its antigen remains unknown. Uncontrolled infection, other autoimmune disease, pregnancy or lactation led to exclusion. Template material for amplifying TCR beta CDR3 regions consisted of RNA transcripts. TCR CDR3 regions were first amplified by RT-PCR with HTBI primers. TCRdb redid the calling of the multiplex PCR reads with MiXCR, one entry per CDR3 protein. The repertoire has around 700,000 distinct CDR3 sequences, under 20% of them found once; the top ten carry around 15%. The CDR3 length is 15 residues. V was clipped by 1 base and J by 1 base, with 10 bases between them. CDR1 is SGHVS, CDR2 FNYEAQ, per germline.

The receptor was derived from a woman in her fifties or sixties with Graves' hyperthyroidism that later progressed to Graves' ophthalmopathy. The chain links TRBV7-6 to TRBJ2-5; D is undetermined. The sequencing sample was made of blood. The DNA of the CDR3 is TGTGCCAGCAGCTTAGGTGGCAGTTCCCAAGAGACCCAGTACTTC. Translating it yields CASSLGGSSQETQYF.